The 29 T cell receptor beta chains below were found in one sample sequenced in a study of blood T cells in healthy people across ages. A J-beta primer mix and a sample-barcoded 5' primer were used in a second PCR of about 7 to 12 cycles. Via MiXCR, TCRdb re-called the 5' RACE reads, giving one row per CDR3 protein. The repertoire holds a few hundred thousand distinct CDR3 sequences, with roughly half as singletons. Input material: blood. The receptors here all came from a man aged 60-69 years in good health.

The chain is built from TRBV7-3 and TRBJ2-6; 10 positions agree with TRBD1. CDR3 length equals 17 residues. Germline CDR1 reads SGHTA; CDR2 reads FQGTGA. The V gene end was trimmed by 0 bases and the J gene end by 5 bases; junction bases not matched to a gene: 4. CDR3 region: CASSLTGQGVRANVLTF. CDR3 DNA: TGTGCCAGCAGCTTAACTGGACAGGGGGTACGGGCCAACGTCCTGACTTTC.

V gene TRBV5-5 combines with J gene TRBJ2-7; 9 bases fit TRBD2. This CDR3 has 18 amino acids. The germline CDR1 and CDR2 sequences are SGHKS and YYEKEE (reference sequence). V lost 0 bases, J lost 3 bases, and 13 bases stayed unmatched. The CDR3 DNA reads TGTGCCAGCAGCTTGGAGTGGGTGACAGGCGGGGGGGACTACGAGCAGTACTTC. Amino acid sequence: CASSLEWVTGGGDYEQYF. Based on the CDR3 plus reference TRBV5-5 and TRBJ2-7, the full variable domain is DAGVTQSPTHLIKTRGQQVTLRCSPISGHKSVSWYQQVLGQGPQFIFQYYEKEERGRGNFPDRFSARQFPNYSSELNVNALLLGDSALYLCASSLEWVTGGGDYEQYFGPGTRLTVT.

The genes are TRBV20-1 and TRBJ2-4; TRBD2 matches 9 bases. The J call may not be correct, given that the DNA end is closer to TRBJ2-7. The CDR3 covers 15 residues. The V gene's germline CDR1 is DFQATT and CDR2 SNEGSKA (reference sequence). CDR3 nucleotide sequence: TGCAGTGCTAGAGAGGGAGCGGGAGGATGGTACGAGCAGTACTTC. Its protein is CSAREGAGGWYEQYF.

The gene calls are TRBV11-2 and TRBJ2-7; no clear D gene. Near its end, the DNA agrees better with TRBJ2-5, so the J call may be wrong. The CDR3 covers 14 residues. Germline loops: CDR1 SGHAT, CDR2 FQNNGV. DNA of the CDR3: TGTGCCAGCAGCTTAGATACGCAGGTTGGGACCCAGTACTTC. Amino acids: CASSLDTQVGTQYF.

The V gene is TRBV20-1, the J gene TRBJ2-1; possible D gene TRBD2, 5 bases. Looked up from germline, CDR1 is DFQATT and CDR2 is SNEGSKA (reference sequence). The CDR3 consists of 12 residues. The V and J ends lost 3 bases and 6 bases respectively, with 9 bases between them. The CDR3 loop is CSAREDGNEQFF. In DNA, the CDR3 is TGCAGTGCTAGGGAGGACGGCAATGAGCAGTTCTTC.

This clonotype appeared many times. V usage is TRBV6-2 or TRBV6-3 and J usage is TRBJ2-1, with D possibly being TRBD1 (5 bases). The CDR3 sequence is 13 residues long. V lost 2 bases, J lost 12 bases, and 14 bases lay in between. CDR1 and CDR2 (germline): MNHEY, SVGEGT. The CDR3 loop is CASSYRGSGWQFF. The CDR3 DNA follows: TGTGCCAGCAGTTACAGGGGCTCCGGGTGGCAGTTCTTC.

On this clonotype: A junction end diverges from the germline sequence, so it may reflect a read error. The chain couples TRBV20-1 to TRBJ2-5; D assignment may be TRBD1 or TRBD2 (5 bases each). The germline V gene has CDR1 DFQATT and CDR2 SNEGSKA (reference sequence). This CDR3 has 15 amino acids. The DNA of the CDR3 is TGTAGTGCTAGAGATCTGAGGGGAAACTACAATGAGCAGTACTTC. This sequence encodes CSARDLRGNYNEQYF.

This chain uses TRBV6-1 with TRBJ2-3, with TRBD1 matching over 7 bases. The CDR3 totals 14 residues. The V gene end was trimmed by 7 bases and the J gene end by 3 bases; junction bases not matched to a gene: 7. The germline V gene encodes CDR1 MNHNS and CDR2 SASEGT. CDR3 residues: CASNRDRGTDTQYF. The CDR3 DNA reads TGTGCCAGCAACCGGGACAGAGGGACAGATACGCAGTATTTT.

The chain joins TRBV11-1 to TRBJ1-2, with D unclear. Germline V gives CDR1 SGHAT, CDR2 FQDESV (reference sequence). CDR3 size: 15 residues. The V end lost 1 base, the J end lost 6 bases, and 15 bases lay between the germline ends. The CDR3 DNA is TGTGCCAGCAGCTTAGAGTCTTTCAGTTTGAATGGCTACACCTTC. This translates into CASSLESFSLNGYTF.

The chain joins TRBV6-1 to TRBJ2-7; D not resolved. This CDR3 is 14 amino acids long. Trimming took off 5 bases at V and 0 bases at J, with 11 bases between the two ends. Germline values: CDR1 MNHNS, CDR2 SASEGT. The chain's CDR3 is CASSHTTISYEQYF. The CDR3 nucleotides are TGTGCCAGCAGTCACACTACCATCTCCTACGAGCAGTACTTC.

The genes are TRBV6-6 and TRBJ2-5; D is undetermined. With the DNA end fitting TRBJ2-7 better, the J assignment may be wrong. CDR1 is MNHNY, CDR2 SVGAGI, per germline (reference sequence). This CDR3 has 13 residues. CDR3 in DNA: TGTGCCAGCAGTTACGATCAGGTCCGCGAGCAGTACTTC. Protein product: CASSYDQVREQYF.

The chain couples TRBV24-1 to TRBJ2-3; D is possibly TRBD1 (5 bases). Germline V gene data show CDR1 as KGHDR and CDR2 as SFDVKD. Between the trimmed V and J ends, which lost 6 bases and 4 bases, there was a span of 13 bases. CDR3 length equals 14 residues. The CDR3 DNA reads TGTGCCACCAGTTTAGGGGTCCTCCCAGATACGCAGTATTTT. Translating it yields CATSLGVLPDTQYF.

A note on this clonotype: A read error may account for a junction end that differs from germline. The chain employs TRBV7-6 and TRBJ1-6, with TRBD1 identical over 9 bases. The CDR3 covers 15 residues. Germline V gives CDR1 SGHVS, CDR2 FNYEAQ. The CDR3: CAGRLTTGGESPLHF. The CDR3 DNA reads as TGTGCCGGCAGGCTGACGACAGGGGGGGAATCACCCCTCCACTTT.

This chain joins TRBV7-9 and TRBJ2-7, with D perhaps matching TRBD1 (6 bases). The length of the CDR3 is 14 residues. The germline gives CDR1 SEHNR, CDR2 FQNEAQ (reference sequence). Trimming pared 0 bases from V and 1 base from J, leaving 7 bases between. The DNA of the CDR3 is TGTGCCAGCAGCTTAGCGGACAGATCCTACGAGCAGTACTTC. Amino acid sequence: CASSLADRSYEQYF.

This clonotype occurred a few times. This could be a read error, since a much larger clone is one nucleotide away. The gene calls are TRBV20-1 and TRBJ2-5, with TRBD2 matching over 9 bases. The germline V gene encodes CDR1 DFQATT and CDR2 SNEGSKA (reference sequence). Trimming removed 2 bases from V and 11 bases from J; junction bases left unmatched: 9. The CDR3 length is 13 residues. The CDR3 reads CSARRRLAGPQYF. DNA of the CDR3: TGCAGTGCTAGAAGGCGGCTAGCGGGGCCTCAGTACTTC.

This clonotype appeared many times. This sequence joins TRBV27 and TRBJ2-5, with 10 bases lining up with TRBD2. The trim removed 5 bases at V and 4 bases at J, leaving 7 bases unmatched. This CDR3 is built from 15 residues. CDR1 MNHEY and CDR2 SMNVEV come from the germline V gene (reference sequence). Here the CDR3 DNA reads TGTGCCAGCAGTCCCCTAGCGGGGGTAAGAGAGACCCAGTACTTC. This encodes CASSPLAGVRETQYF.

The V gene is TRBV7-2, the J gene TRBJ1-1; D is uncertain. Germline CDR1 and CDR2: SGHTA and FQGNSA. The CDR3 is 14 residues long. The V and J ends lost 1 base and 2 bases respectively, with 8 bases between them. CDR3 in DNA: TGTGCCAGCAGCTTAGAGATCGTTAACACTGAAGCTTTCTTT. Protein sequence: CASSLEIVNTEAFF.

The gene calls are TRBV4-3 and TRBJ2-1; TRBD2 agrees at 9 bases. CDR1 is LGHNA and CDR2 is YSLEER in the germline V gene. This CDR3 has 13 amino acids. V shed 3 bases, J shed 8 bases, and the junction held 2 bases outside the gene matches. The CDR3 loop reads CASSQGLADEQFF. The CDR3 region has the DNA TGCGCCAGCAGCCAGGGACTAGCAGATGAGCAGTTCTTC.

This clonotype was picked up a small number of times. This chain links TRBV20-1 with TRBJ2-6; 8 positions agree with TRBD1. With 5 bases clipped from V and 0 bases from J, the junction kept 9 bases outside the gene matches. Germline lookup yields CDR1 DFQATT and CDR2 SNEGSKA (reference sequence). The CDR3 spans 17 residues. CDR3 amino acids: CSAGATGGRSGANVLTF. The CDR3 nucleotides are TGCAGTGCTGGGGCCACAGGGGGTCGCTCTGGGGCCAACGTCCTGACTTTC.

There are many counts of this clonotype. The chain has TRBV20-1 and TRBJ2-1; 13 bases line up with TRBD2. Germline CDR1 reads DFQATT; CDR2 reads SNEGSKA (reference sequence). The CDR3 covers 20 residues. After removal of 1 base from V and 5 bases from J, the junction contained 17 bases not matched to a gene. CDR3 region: CSARGFGGLAGALGNNEQFF. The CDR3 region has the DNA TGCAGTGCTAGAGGTTTTGGAGGACTAGCGGGAGCTCTAGGGAACAATGAGCAGTTCTTC.

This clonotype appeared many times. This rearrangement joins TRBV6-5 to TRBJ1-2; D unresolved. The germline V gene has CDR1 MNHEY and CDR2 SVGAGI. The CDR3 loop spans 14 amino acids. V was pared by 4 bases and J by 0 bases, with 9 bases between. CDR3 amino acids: CASSSTGPNYGYTF. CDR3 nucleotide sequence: TGTGCCAGCAGTTCGACGGGTCCTAACTATGGCTACACCTTC.

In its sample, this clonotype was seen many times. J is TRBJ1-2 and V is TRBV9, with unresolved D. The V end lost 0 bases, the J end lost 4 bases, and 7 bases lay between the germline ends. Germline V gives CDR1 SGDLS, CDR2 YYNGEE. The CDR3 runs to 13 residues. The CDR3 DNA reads TGTGCCAGCAGCGTAGTCGGCGGCTATGGCTACACCTTC. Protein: CASSVVGGYGYTF.

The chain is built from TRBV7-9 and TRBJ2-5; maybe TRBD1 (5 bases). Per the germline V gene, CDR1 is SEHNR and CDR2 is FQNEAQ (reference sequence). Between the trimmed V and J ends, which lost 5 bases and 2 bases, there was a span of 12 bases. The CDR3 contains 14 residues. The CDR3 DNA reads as TGTGCCAGCAGCGGAAGGGCAGGGCAAGAGACCCAGTACTTC. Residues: CASSGRAGQETQYF. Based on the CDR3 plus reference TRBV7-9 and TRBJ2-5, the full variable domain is DTGVSQNPRHKITKRGQNVTFRCDPISEHNRLYWYRQTLGQGPEFLTYFQNEAQLEKSRLLSDRFSAERPKGSFSTLEIQRTEQGDSAMYLCASSGRAGQETQYFGPGTRLLVL.

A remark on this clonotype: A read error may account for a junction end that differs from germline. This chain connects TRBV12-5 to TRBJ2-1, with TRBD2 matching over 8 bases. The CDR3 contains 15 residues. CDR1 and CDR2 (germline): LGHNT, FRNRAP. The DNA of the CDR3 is TGTGCTAGTGGTCCCGCGGGAGGTACCTACAACGAGCAGTTCTTC. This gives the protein CASGPAGGTYNEQFF.

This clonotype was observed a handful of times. CDR3: CASSLKPNYGYTF. Written as DNA, the CDR3 is TGTGCCAGCAGTTTAAAGCCTAACTATGGCTACACCTTC. The genes are TRBV12-3 or TRBV12-4 and TRBJ1-2; D is undetermined. This CDR3 contains 13 residues. The germline V and J ends were trimmed by 2 bases and 0 bases, with 4 bases remaining between them.

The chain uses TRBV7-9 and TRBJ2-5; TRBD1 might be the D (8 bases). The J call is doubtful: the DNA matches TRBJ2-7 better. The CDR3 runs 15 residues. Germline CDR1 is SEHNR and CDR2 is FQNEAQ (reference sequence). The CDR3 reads CASSTGQGGFDEQYF. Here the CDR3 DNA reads TGTGCCAGCAGCACAGGACAGGGAGGGTTCGACGAGCAGTACTTC.

The CDR3 DNA follows: TGCGCCAGCAGCTTGGCCCCTAGCGGGGCCGCCGCAGATACGCAGTATTTT. It codes for CASSLAPSGAAADTQYF. The J gene is TRBJ2-3, the V gene TRBV5-1; 9 bases match TRBD2. This CDR3 is built from 17 residues. Germline lookup yields CDR1 SGHRS and CDR2 YFSETQ. J lost 4 bases, V lost 0 bases, and 9 bases had no gene match.

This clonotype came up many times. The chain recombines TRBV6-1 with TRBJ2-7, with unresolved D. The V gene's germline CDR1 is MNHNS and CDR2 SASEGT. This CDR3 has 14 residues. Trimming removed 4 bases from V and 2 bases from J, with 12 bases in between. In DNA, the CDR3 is TGTGCCAGCAGTGGATCCGGGCCTGCCTACGAGCAGTACTTC. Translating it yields CASSGSGPAYEQYF.

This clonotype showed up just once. The CDR3 here is CASSGRNEQYF. The DNA of the CDR3 is TGTGCCAGCAGCGGTAGAAATGAGCAGTACTTC. The rearrangement uses TRBV4-2 and TRBJ2-5; D not resolved. Germline V lookup: CDR1 LGHNA, CDR2 YNFKEQ. This CDR3 has 11 amino acids. V was trimmed by 5 bases and J by 11 bases, leaving 12 bases between them.